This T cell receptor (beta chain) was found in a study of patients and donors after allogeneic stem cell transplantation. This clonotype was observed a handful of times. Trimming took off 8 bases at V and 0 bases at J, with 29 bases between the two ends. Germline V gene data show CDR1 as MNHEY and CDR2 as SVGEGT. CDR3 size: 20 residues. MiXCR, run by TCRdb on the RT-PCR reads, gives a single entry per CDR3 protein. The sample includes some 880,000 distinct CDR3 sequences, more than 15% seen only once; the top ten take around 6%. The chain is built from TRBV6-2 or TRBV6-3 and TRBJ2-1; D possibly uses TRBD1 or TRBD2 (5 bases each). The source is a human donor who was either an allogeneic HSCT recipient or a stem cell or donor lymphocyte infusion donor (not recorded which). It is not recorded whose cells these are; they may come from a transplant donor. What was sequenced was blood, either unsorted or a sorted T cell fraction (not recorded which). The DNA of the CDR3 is TGTGCCAGCGGACATCTTCCCCATCTCAGGGTAGGGAGCTCCTACAATGAGCAGTTCTTC. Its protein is CASGHLPHLRVGSSYNEQFF.